Below, 23 T cell receptor beta chains from the same sample are listed, as sequenced in a study of graft-versus-host responses after intestinal transplantation. Lymphocytes (intraepithelial and lamina propria) were released by processing the graft tissue. Sequencing used immunoSEQ multiplex PCR; TCRdb keeps in-frame clones, though not all of them. This sample yields 15,000 or so clones, of which around 70% are seen a single time; nearly 3.5% belongs to the top ten. The sequences come from ileum tissue, collected 14 days after transplant. The receptor source for this set is a human patient who received an intestinal transplant, so some T cells may come from the graft donor.

V is TRBV7-9 and J is TRBJ2-7; D is ambiguous. Germline values: CDR1 SEHNR, CDR2 FQNEAQ (reference sequence). V was cut by 5 bases and J by 4 bases, with 9 bases left in between. This CDR3 spans 12 amino acids. The CDR3 region is CASSPTPYEQYF. CDR3 DNA: TGTGCCAGCAGCCCTACCCCTTACGAGCAGTACTTC.

The chain links TRBV7-9 to TRBJ1-5; TRBD1 might be the D (5 bases). The CDR3 totals 14 residues. Trimming pared 1 base from V and 6 bases from J, leaving 10 bases between. The germline CDR1 and CDR2 sequences are SEHNR and FQNEAQ (reference sequence). The CDR3 nucleotides read TGTGCCAGCAGCTTAGGGGGGGACGGTCAGCCCCAGCATTTT. Translating it yields CASSLGGDGQPQHF. Filled out from reference TRBV7-9 and TRBJ1-5, the complete variable domain reads DTGVSQNPRHKITKRGQNVTFRCDPISEHNRLYWYRQTLGQGPEFLTYFQNEAQLEKSRLLSDRFSAERPKGSFSTLEIQRTEQGDSAMYLCASSLGGDGQPQHFGDGTRLSIL.

This chain uses TRBV6-5 with TRBJ1-5; D perhaps matches TRBD1 (6 bases). The CDR3 loop spans 14 amino acids. The V gene lost 0 bases and the J gene lost 8 bases, with 11 bases spanning the gap. Germline lookup yields CDR1 MNHEY and CDR2 SVGAGI. CDR3: CASSYSQGLKPQHF. In nucleotides, the CDR3 is TGTGCCAGCAGTTACTCGCAGGGGCTGAAGCCCCAGCATTTT.

The chain employs TRBV7-8 and TRBJ2-5, with 10 positions matching TRBD2. The J call may not be correct, given that the DNA end is closer to TRBJ2-7. Germline loops: CDR1 SGHVS, CDR2 FQNEAQ. This CDR3 is 14 amino acids long. The CDR3 protein is CASSSASGSSEQYF. CDR3 DNA: TGTGCCAGCAGCTCAGCTAGCGGGAGCTCCGAGCAGTACTTC.

V usage is TRBV6-5 and J usage is TRBJ1-1; no clear D. V lost 10 bases and J lost 6, with 12 bases in between. The CDR3 has 11 amino acids. Germline V CDR1 and CDR2: MNHEY, SVGAGI. The CDR3 region is CATSPGSEAFF. Written as DNA, the CDR3 is TGTGCCACCTCCCCTGGATCTGAAGCTTTCTTT.

The sample holds one count of this clone. This chain connects TRBV27 to TRBJ1-4, with D maybe TRBD1 (6 bases). CDR3 length: 13 residues. Germline V gene sequence: CDR1 MNHEY, CDR2 SMNVEV (reference sequence). The germline V and J ends were trimmed by 4 bases and 7 bases, with 10 bases remaining between them. CDR3 coding DNA: TGTGCCAGCAGTTATCAGGGGCCTGAAAAACTGTTTTTT. Amino acids: CASSYQGPEKLFF. The full variable domain, its missing parts supplied by reference TRBV27 and TRBJ1-4, is EAQVTQNPRYLITVTGKKLTVTCSQNMNHEYMSWYRQDPGLGLRQIYYSMNVEVTDKGDVPEGYKVSRKEKRNFPLILESPSPNQTSLYFCASSYQGPEKLFFGSGTQLSVL.

The V call is TRBV29-1, the J call TRBJ2-3, with 15 bases lining up with TRBD2. The J segment lost 0 bases and the V segment lost 4 bases, leaving 11 bases of the junction unmatched. The CDR3 length is 19 residues. Germline CDR1 is SQVTM and CDR2 is ANQGSEA. The CDR3 is CSVGVGTSGGTTSTDTQYF. The CDR3 DNA reads as TGCAGCGTTGGGGTCGGGACTAGCGGGGGGACGACTAGCACAGATACGCAGTATTTT.

The V call is TRBV5-4, the J call TRBJ2-2; 7 bases align to TRBD1. Germline loops: CDR1 SGHNT, CDR2 YYREEE (reference sequence). V lost 5 bases to trimming and J lost 6 bases; unmatched junction nucleotides: 7. This CDR3 is 14 amino acids long. This chain's CDR3 is CASREQGSAGELFF. In DNA form, the CDR3 reads TGTGCCAGCAGAGAACAGGGGAGCGCCGGGGAGCTGTTTTTT.

CDR3 coding DNA: TGTGCCATCAGGGGTACTAGCGGGGGGGCCCCAGATACGCAGTATTTT. This codes for CAIRGTSGGAPDTQYF. The chain recombines TRBV10-3 with TRBJ2-3; 13 nucleotides line up with TRBD2. Germline CDR1 and CDR2: ENHRY and SYGVKD. Unmatched junction bases numbered 7, after V lost 6 bases and J lost 4 bases. This CDR3 is built from 16 residues.

CDR3 coding DNA: TGTGCCACCAGCAGTTATGGCACTGAAGCTTTCTTT. It is translated as CATSSYGTEAFF. The rearrangement links TRBV15 to TRBJ1-1, with D hard to call. This CDR3 contains 12 residues. The germline V gene encodes CDR1 LNHNV and CDR2 YYDKDF (reference sequence). V was shortened by 3 bases and J by 4 bases, with 6 bases between the two germline ends.

The rearrangement joins TRBV27 to TRBJ1-5; possible D gene TRBD1, 5 bases. Germline assignment: CDR1 MNHEY and CDR2 SMNVEV (reference sequence). Trimming left V 4 bases short and J 1 base short, with 14 bases between. The CDR3 runs to 16 residues. In DNA, the CDR3 is TGTGCCAGCAGTTCTAGGGGTCTATACAGCAATCAGCCCCAGCATTTT. Translated, it gives CASSSRGLYSNQPQHF.

This chain uses TRBV11-3 with TRBJ2-3, with 8 bases lining up with TRBD1. In germline, CDR1 is SGHNT, CDR2 YENEEA. The CDR3 loop spans 15 amino acids. V lost 1 base and J lost 3; bases outside the gene matches: 3. The CDR3 reads CASSLAGGLTDTQYF. The CDR3 DNA sequence: TGTGCCAGCAGCTTAGCAGGGGGCTTAACAGATACGCAGTATTTT.

The chain recombines TRBV5-5 with TRBJ2-5, with 8 bases identical to TRBD2. CDR3 length equals 15 residues. V trimming: 3 bases; J trimming: 2 bases; junction bases outside the gene matches: 6. The germline gives CDR1 SGHKS, CDR2 YYEKEE (reference sequence). The CDR3 sequence: CASSSLAGLQETQYF. The CDR3 DNA follows: TGTGCCAGCAGCTCCTTAGCGGGATTACAAGAGACCCAGTACTTC.

The CDR3 nucleotides read TGTGCCAGCAGCCAAGACCGGACTAGCGCCTACAATGAGCAGTTCTTC. Encoded protein: CASSQDRTSAYNEQFF. This chain links TRBV4-2 with TRBJ2-1; 9 nucleotides line up with TRBD2. Trimming cost V 0 bases and J 2 bases; bases outside gene matches: 2. The germline gives CDR1 LGHNA, CDR2 YNFKEQ. CDR3 size: 16 residues.

The J gene is TRBJ1-2, the V gene TRBV5-1, with 9 bases matching TRBD1. The CDR3 loop spans 12 amino acids. Unmatched junction bases numbered 0, after V lost 3 bases and J lost 6 bases. Germline CDR1 SGHRS, CDR2 YFSETQ. The CDR3 sequence: CASSWDRDGYTF. CDR3 DNA sequence: TGCGCCAGCAGCTGGGACAGGGATGGCTACACCTTC.

J is TRBJ2-5 and V is TRBV7-6; D may match TRBD1 or TRBD2 (5 bases each). The J call may be wrong; the DNA end is better matched by TRBJ2-7. The germline V gene encodes CDR1 SGHVS and CDR2 FNYEAQ. The CDR3 is 15 residues long. The CDR3, as DNA: TGTGCCAGCAGCTTAGCGGGAGTAGGGGTCTACGAGCAGTACTTC. The encoded protein is CASSLAGVGVYEQYF.

The chain has TRBV11-2 and TRBJ1-3; D gene ambiguous. Germline values: CDR1 SGHAT, CDR2 FQNNGV. CDR3 length: 15 residues. V gave up 2 bases and J gave up 0 bases, with 8 bases separating them. CDR3 residues: CASSLMGNSGNTIYF. As DNA, the CDR3 is TGTGCCAGCAGCTTAATGGGCAACTCTGGAAACACCATATATTTT.

The chain recombines TRBV7-3 with TRBJ2-3; the match to TRBD2 covers 12 bases. The CDR3 runs to 18 residues. Germline V gene data show CDR1 as SGHTA and CDR2 as FQGTGA. With 4 bases clipped from V and 5 bases from J, the junction kept 13 bases outside the gene matches. The CDR3 bases are TGTGCCAGCAGCTCCCGGCCGGCACTAGCGGGAGGTGGAGATACGCAGTATTTT. Translation: CASSSRPALAGGGDTQYF.

In DNA form, the CDR3 reads TGTGCCAGCAGTTACTCCGGGGGGGGAGGTCTAGGCTACACCTTC. Its translation: CASSYSGGGGLGYTF. V gene TRBV6-5 combines with J gene TRBJ1-2, with a possible D match to TRBD1 (5 bases). CDR3 length: 15 residues. V gave up 0 bases and J gave up 8 bases, with 16 bases separating them. Looked up from germline, CDR1 is MNHEY and CDR2 is SVGAGI.

There are a few counts of this clone. The gene calls are TRBV5-1 and TRBJ2-7; perhaps TRBD2 as D (6 bases). The CDR3 covers 14 residues. V lost 3 bases to trimming and J lost 9 bases, with 19 bases between them. CDR1 is SGHRS, CDR2 YFSETQ, per germline. CDR3 nucleotide sequence: TGCGCCAGCAGCTCGGTGGGGTTAGCGGCTGTGCAGTACTTC. Its translation is CASSSVGLAAVQYF.

The CDR3 region is CASSTDRGLYEQYF. The CDR3 DNA follows: TGTGCCAGCAGTACAGACAGGGGGCTCTACGAGCAGTACTTC. The rearrangement joins TRBV6-5 to TRBJ2-7; 10 bases are shared with TRBD1. The CDR3 has 14 residues. Losses at the gene ends were 5 bases for V and 3 bases for J; bases not matched to a gene: 4. Germline V CDR1 and CDR2: MNHEY, SVGAGI.

The rearrangement links TRBV7-9 to TRBJ2-1, with TRBD1 identical over 7 bases. With V trimmed by 6 bases and J by 6 bases, 8 bases remained unmatched. The CDR3 length is 14 residues. Germline values: CDR1 SEHNR, CDR2 FQNEAQ (reference sequence). DNA of the CDR3: TGTGCCAGCAGACTCGGGACAGTACTCAATGAGCAGTTCTTC. This sequence encodes CASRLGTVLNEQFF. The complete variable domain, with remaining parts taken from reference TRBV7-9 and TRBJ2-1, reads DTGVSQNPRHKITKRGQNVTFRCDPISEHNRLYWYRQTLGQGPEFLTYFQNEAQLEKSRLLSDRFSAERPKGSFSTLEIQRTEQGDSAMYLCASRLGTVLNEQFFGPGTRLTVL.

The J gene is TRBJ2-5, the V gene TRBV19, with TRBD2 identical over 8 bases. The end of the DNA aligns better with TRBJ2-7, so the J call may be wrong. From germline, CDR1 is LNHDA and CDR2 SQIVND (reference sequence). The CDR3 spans 16 residues. The DNA for the CDR3 is TGTGCCAGTAGTATAGCGGCTAGCGGGTCATCCTACGAGCAGTACTTC. This translates into CASSIAASGSSYEQYF.